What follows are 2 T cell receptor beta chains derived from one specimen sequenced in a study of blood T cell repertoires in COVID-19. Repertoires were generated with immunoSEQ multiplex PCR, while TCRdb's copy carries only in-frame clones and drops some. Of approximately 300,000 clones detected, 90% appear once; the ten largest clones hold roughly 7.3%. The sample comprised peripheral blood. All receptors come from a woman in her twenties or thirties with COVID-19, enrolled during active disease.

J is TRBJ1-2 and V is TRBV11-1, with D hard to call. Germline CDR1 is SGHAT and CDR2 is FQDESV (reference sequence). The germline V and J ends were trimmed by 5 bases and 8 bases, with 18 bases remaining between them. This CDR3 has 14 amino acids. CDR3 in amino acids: CASSPRGTARGYTF. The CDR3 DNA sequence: TGTGCCAGCAGCCCACGGGGTACGGCGCGCGGCTACACCTTC.

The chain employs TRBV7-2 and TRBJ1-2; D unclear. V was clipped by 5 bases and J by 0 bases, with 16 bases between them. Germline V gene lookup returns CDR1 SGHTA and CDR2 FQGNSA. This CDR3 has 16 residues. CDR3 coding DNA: TGTGCCAGCAGCCGCGAGTTCGGAGGGACTAACTATGGCTACACCTTC. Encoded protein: CASSREFGGTNYGYTF.